These 16 T cell receptor beta chains share one sample of origin, sequenced in a study of T cells in Graves' hyperthyroidism and ophthalmopathy. Amplification of TCR beta CDR3 regions was performed using RNA transcripts as template. HTBI primers were the set used in a first-round RT-PCR of the TCR CDR3. TCRdb reanalysed the multiplex PCR reads using MiXCR and keeps one entry per CDR3 protein. Among around 280,000 distinct CDR3 sequences listed, roughly 15% were seen once. Sequenced sample: blood. The receptors were sampled from a woman between 40 and 55 years old with Graves' hyperthyroidism.

The sample holds many counts of this clonotype. The chain combines TRBV7-9 with TRBJ1-2; D not certain. This CDR3 comprises 15 residues. With 6 bases removed from V and 2 bases from J, the gap between germline ends came to 16 bases. Germline CDR1 reads SEHNR; CDR2 reads FQNEAQ (reference sequence). In DNA, the CDR3 is TGTGCCAGCAGTCCGTCTCAAGGGCGAAACTATGGCTACACCTTC. It is translated as CASSPSQGRNYGYTF.

This clonotype was observed many times. The J gene is TRBJ1-5, the V gene TRBV20-1; weak D call: TRBD1 (5 bases). The germline V gene encodes CDR1 DFQATT and CDR2 SNEGSKA (reference sequence). The V end was cut by 1 base, the J end by 5 bases, with 9 bases between. The CDR3 is 13 amino acids. The CDR3 is CSARATDDQPQHF. The DNA for the CDR3 is TGCAGTGCTAGAGCGACAGACGATCAGCCCCAGCATTTT.

Many counts were recorded for this clonotype. The chain carries TRBV2 and TRBJ2-2; 8 bases map to TRBD2. CDR3 size: 16 residues. Per the germline V gene, CDR1 is SNHLY and CDR2 is FYNNEI. After removal of 4 bases from V and 7 bases from J, the junction contained 11 bases not matched to a gene. This chain's CDR3 is CASSVLSGRMGGELFF. CDR3 bases: TGTGCCAGCAGTGTCCTAAGCGGGAGAATGGGCGGGGAGCTGTTTTTT.

The table lists this clonotype with a few counts. The rearrangement links TRBV19 to TRBJ2-1; D gene uncertain. This CDR3 region has 15 residues. CDR1 is LNHDA and CDR2 is SQIVND in the germline V gene (reference sequence). V was cut by 6 bases and J by 0 bases, with 12 bases left in between. The CDR3 nucleotides read TGTGCCAGTAGCACCCGGGCTTCCTCCTACAATGAGCAGTTCTTC. It yields the protein CASSTRASSYNEQFF. Full variable domain (missing parts from reference TRBV19 and TRBJ2-1): DGGITQSPKYLFRKEGQNVTLSCEQNLNHDAMYWYRQDPGQGLRLIYYSQIVNDFQKGDIAEGYSVSREKKESFPLTVTSAQKNPTAFYLCASSTRASSYNEQFFGPGTRLTVL.

J is TRBJ2-5 and V is TRBV6-1; 8 bases align to TRBD2. The trim removed 7 bases at V and 4 bases at J, leaving 5 bases unmatched. CDR3 length: 13 amino acids. Germline V lookup: CDR1 MNHNS, CDR2 SASEGT. The CDR3 DNA reads TGTGCCAGCACCGCGGCGGGGGGAGAGACCCAGTACTTC. It encodes CASTAAGGETQYF.

This clonotype was observed many times. The J gene is TRBJ2-2, the V gene TRBV10-3, with 10 bases that match TRBD2. J lost 0 bases, V lost 4 bases, and 5 bases had no gene match. The germline gives CDR1 ENHRY, CDR2 SYGVKD. CDR3 length: 17 amino acids. CDR3 residues: CAISVITSGANTGELFF. CDR3 DNA sequence: TGTGCCATCAGTGTCATCACTAGCGGGGCGAACACCGGGGAGCTGTTTTTT.

This clonotype has at least ten counts. The rearrangement links TRBV6-1 to TRBJ2-1; D could derive from TRBD1 or TRBD2 (6 bases each). Trimming pared 8 bases from V and 8 bases from J, leaving 34 bases between. The CDR3 is made up of 19 amino acids. CDR1 is MNHNS and CDR2 is SASEGT in the germline V gene. CDR3 bases: TGTGCCAGCTCTTTCCGCGGCTGGCGGGACAACGGACCCGGCGATGAGCAGTTCTTC. Protein: CASSFRGWRDNGPGDEQFF.

This clonotype was recorded at least ten times. The V and J genes are TRBV2 and TRBJ2-1; D possibly matches TRBD1 or TRBD2 (6 bases each). Trimming left V 4 bases short and J 9 bases short, with 13 bases between. The CDR3 is 13 amino acids. Germline CDR1 reads SNHLY; CDR2 reads FYNNEI. The CDR3 spells CASSVARGGEQFF. CDR3 sequence (DNA): TGTGCCAGCAGTGTAGCCAGGGGAGGTGAGCAGTTCTTC.

There are many counts of this clonotype. The chain links TRBV5-1 to TRBJ2-7; TRBD2 matches at 8 bases. The trim removed 2 bases at V and 5 bases at J, leaving 6 bases unmatched. CDR3 length: 14 amino acids. Germline CDR1 SGHRS, CDR2 YFSETQ. CDR3 DNA sequence: TGCGCCAGCAGCTTTCAAGGGACTAGAGACGAGCAGTACTTC. Amino acids: CASSFQGTRDEQYF.

V is TRBV11-3 and J is TRBJ2-1, with D perhaps TRBD1 or TRBD2 (6 bases each). In germline, CDR1 is SGHNT, CDR2 YENEEA. CDR3 size: 12 residues. The V end was cut by 3 bases, the J end by 13 bases, with 13 bases between. Here the CDR3 DNA reads TGTGCCAGCAGCTTGGGGGGCGGAAACCAGTTCTTC. Its protein product is CASSLGGGNQFF.

With respect to this clonotype: The germline gene is not matched at one end of the junction; a read error may be the cause. The chain employs TRBV28 and TRBJ2-7, with D unclear. This CDR3 spans 17 amino acids. CDR1 is MDHEN, CDR2 SYDVKM, per germline. The CDR3 is CAGSLSFSASARNEQYF. The CDR3 DNA is TGTGCCGGCAGTTTATCTTTTTCCGCCAGCGCTAGGAACGAGCAGTACTTC. Based on the CDR3 plus reference TRBV28 and TRBJ2-7, the full variable domain is DVKVTQSSRYLVKRTGEKVFLECVQDMDHENMFWYRQDPGLGLRLIYFSYDVKMKEKGDIPEGYSVSREKKERFSLILESASTNQTSMYLCAGSLSFSASARNEQYFGPGTRLTVT.

This clonotype was recorded many times. The chain uses TRBV28 and TRBJ1-6, with a possible D match to TRBD1 (5 bases). CDR3 length: 15 amino acids. The germline V and J ends were trimmed by 2 bases and 5 bases, with 10 bases remaining between them. Per germline, CDR1 MDHEN and CDR2 SYDVKM. The CDR3 sequence: CASSLAGSNNSPLHF. In DNA, the CDR3 is TGTGCCAGCAGTTTAGCAGGGAGCAATAATTCACCCCTCCACTTT.

This clonotype appeared a few times. The V gene is TRBV6-1, the J gene TRBJ1-3; D might be TRBD1 (5 bases). Trimming pared 6 bases from V and 4 bases from J, leaving 22 bases between. Germline loops: CDR1 MNHNS, CDR2 SASEGT. The CDR3 runs to 17 residues. The CDR3 protein is CASRRVGGDSGGNTIYF. The CDR3 nucleotides are TGTGCCAGCAGGAGGGTTGGAGGGGACTCGGGAGGAAACACCATATATTTT.

In its sample, this clonotype was seen many times. CDR3: CASSVPRRRQNQPQHF. CDR3 nucleotide sequence: TGTGCCAGCAGCGTCCCTCGAAGACGGCAGAATCAGCCCCAGCATTTT. The chain employs TRBV9 and TRBJ1-5, with D unclear. Trimming removed 2 bases from V and 4 bases from J, with 16 bases in between. The CDR3 covers 16 residues. Germline CDR1 reads SGDLS; CDR2 reads YYNGEE.

The V and J genes are TRBV7-9 and TRBJ2-5; TRBD1 matches at 9 bases. CDR1 and CDR2 from the germline V gene are SEHNR and FQNEAQ (reference sequence). The CDR3 extends over 13 amino acids. The CDR3 nucleotides are TGTGCGGAGTCTTGGGACAGGGACAAGACCCAGTACTTC. Translated, it gives CAESWDRDKTQYF. Supplemented by reference TRBV7-9 and TRBJ2-5, the full variable domain reads DTGVSQNPRHKITKRGQNVTFRCDPISEHNRLYWYRQTLGQGPEFLTYFQNEAQLEKSRLLSDRFSAERPKGSFSTLEIQRTEQGDSAMYLCAESWDRDKTQYFGPGTRLLVL.

The V and J genes are TRBV6-1 and TRBJ2-7, with D unclear. The CDR3 is 14 residues long. From germline, CDR1 is MNHNS and CDR2 SASEGT. The germline V and J ends were trimmed by 0 bases and 5 bases, with 11 bases remaining between them. CDR3 protein: CASSEAVYGDEQYF. In nucleotides, the CDR3 is TGTGCCAGCAGTGAAGCTGTTTATGGGGACGAGCAGTACTTC.